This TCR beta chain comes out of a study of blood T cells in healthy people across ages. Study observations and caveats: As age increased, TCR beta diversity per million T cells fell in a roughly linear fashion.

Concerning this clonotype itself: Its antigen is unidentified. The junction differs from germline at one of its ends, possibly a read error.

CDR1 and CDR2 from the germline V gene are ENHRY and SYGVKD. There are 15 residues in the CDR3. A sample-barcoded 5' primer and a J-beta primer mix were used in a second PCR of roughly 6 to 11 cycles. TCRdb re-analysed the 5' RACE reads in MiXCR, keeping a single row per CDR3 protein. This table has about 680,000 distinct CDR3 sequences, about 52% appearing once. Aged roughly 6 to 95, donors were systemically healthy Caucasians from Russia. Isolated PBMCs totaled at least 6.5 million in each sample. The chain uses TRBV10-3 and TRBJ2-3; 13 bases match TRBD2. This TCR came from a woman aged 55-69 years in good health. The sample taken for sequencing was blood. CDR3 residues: CAITPGTSGTDTRYF. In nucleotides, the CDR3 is TGTGCCATCACTCCTGGGACTAGCGGGACAGATACGCGGTATTTT.